Following are 21 T cell receptor beta chains from one sample sequenced in a study of T cell changes during pregnancy in multiple sclerosis. Assay: immunoSEQ multiplex PCR; the TCRdb copy retains only in-frame clones and omits some. The sample holds under 110,000 clones, 75% to 95% seen once. Sequencing was performed on peripheral blood, taken in the second trimester of pregnancy. These receptors were taken from a female donor with multiple sclerosis, enrolled in a pregnancy study.

J is TRBJ2-1 and V is TRBV5-4, with D perhaps TRBD2 (6 bases). This CDR3 spans 16 amino acids. Trimming removed 3 bases from V and 3 bases from J, with 16 bases in between. Germline V lookup: CDR1 SGHNT, CDR2 YYREEE (reference sequence). The CDR3 loop reads CASSSPSRGDYNEQFF. The CDR3 nucleotides are TGTGCCAGCAGCTCCCCCTCCCGCGGGGACTACAATGAGCAGTTCTTC.

The chain has TRBV7-9 and TRBJ2-3; 9 nucleotides agree with TRBD2. The CDR3 loop spans 18 amino acids. V lost 1 base, J lost 1 base, and 9 bases stayed unmatched. Looked up from germline, CDR1 is SEHNR and CDR2 is FQNEAQ (reference sequence). CDR3 residues: CASSLGSGSRLGTDTQYF. The CDR3 nucleotides read TGTGCCAGCAGCTTAGGTAGCGGGAGTAGGTTGGGCACAGATACGCAGTATTTT.

Only one count was recorded for this clone. The J gene is TRBJ2-3, the V gene TRBV13, with 9 bases matching TRBD2. The CDR3 runs to 16 residues. Germline assignment: CDR1 PRHDT and CDR2 FYEKMQ (reference sequence). V was clipped by 5 bases and J by 6 bases; unmatched bases: 12. The CDR3, as DNA: TGTGCCAGCAGCACTAGTCCAGGACTAGCGTTTGATACGCAGTATTTT. Translation gives CASSTSPGLAFDTQYF.

A few counts support this clone. V gene TRBV6-6 combines with J gene TRBJ1-3; D remains ambiguous. The CDR3 loop spans 12 amino acids. Germline V CDR1 and CDR2: MNHNY, SVGAGI (reference sequence). V shed 7 bases and J shed 8 bases, with 12 bases lying between them. CDR3 nucleotides: TGTGCCAGCAACCTAGGCGGAGACACCATATATTTT. This gives the protein CASNLGGDTIYF.

There are a few counts of this clone. The chain is built from TRBV6-5 and TRBJ1-2; perhaps TRBD1 as D (6 bases). Between the trimmed V and J ends, which lost 0 bases and 13 bases, there was a span of 15 bases. The germline V gene has CDR1 MNHEY and CDR2 SVGAGI. The CDR3 sequence is 13 residues long. Here the CDR3 DNA reads TGTGCCAGCAGTTACTCGATAACAGGGACGACCACCTTC. Amino acids: CASSYSITGTTTF.

The J gene is TRBJ2-1, the V gene TRBV7-2; weak D call: TRBD1 (6 bases). The CDR3 consists of 17 residues. Trimming took 4 bases from V and 0 from J, leaving 16 bases between them. Germline assignment: CDR1 SGHTA and CDR2 FQGNSA. This CDR3 is CASSYGTPFSSYNEQFF. The CDR3 region has the DNA TGTGCCAGCAGCTACGGGACACCTTTTAGCTCCTACAATGAGCAGTTCTTC.

The CDR3 region is CASSALAGGPRETQYF. The DNA of the CDR3 is TGTGCCAGCAGTGCTCTAGCGGGAGGGCCAAGAGAGACCCAGTACTTC. J is TRBJ2-5 and V is TRBV2; 12 nucleotides align to TRBD2. V trimming: 4 bases; J trimming: 4 bases; junction bases outside the gene matches: 7. Germline-derived CDR1 and CDR2 are SNHLY and FYNNEI. The CDR3 totals 16 residues.

This clone was recorded a few times. V gene TRBV19 combines with J gene TRBJ1-1; D may be TRBD1 (5 bases). Trimming cost V 5 bases and J 1 base, with 14 bases left between them. Germline assignment: CDR1 LNHDA and CDR2 SQIVND (reference sequence). The CDR3 has 15 amino acids. CDR3 coding DNA: TGTGCCAGTAGTCCATATTCAGGGTCGAACACTGAAGCTTTCTTT. This translates into CASSPYSGSNTEAFF.

The J gene is TRBJ2-7, the V gene TRBV4-1; 7 bases are a match to TRBD2. The CDR3 runs 15 residues. The ends lost 4 bases at V and 0 bases at J; junction bases unmatched: 6. Germline V CDR1 and CDR2: MGHRA, YSYEKL. CDR3 bases: TGCGCCAGCAGCCGAACTAGCGAAAGCTCCTACGAGCAGTACTTC. It encodes CASSRTSESSYEQYF.

J is TRBJ2-3 and V is TRBV2, with TRBD2 matching 11 bases. V dropped 3 bases and J dropped 5; count of bases not matched to a gene: 7. Germline V gene data show CDR1 as SNHLY and CDR2 as FYNNEI. The CDR3 spans 16 residues. CDR3 loop: CASSDRIAGGIDTQYF. The CDR3 region has the DNA TGTGCCAGCAGTGATCGTATAGCGGGAGGGATAGATACGCAGTATTTT.

The chain joins TRBV28 to TRBJ2-7; TRBD2 agrees at 10 bases. Losses at the gene ends were 4 bases for V and 5 bases for J; bases not matched to a gene: 2. Germline CDR1 reads MDHEN; CDR2 reads SYDVKM. CDR3 length: 13 amino acids. The CDR3 sequence is CASSSSGSHEQYF. The CDR3, as DNA: TGTGCCAGCAGTTCTAGCGGGAGTCACGAGCAGTACTTC.

J is TRBJ2-7 and V is TRBV6-5, with 10 bases matching TRBD1. V trimming: 4 bases; J trimming: 2 bases; junction bases outside the gene matches: 8. The CDR3 sequence is 16 residues long. CDR1 and CDR2 from the germline V gene are MNHEY and SVGAGI. CDR3 sequence reads: CASSLTGGEDPYEQYF. CDR3 DNA sequence: TGTGCCAGCAGTTTGACAGGGGGCGAAGACCCCTACGAGCAGTACTTC.

The gene calls are TRBV7-2 and TRBJ2-1; unclear D gene. Germline V gene data show CDR1 as SGHTA and CDR2 as FQGNSA. Deletions cut 6 bases from V and 14 bases from J, with 17 bases between. The length of the CDR3 is 12 residues. This CDR3 reads CASSPAGSREFF. In DNA form, the CDR3 reads TGTGCCAGCAGTCCCGCCGGGTCACGGGAGTTCTTC.

The genes are TRBV5-1 and TRBJ2-7, with 9 bases matching TRBD1. CDR3 length: 15 residues. The trim removed 0 bases at V and 4 bases at J, leaving 5 bases unmatched. Germline lookup yields CDR1 SGHRS and CDR2 YFSETQ. As DNA, the CDR3 is TGCGCCAGCAGCTTGGCGTTCGGGACAGGGTACGAGCAGTACTTC. Its translation is CASSLAFGTGYEQYF. Full variable domain (rest looked up from reference TRBV5-1 and TRBJ2-7): KAGVTQTPRYLIKTRGQQVTLSCSPISGHRSVSWYQQTPGQGLQFLFEYFSETQRNKGNFPGRFSGRQFSNSRSEMNVSTLELGDSALYLCASSLAFGTGYEQYFGPGTRLTVT.

The rearrangement links TRBV4-2 to TRBJ2-7; 13 positions agree with TRBD2. The V gene's germline CDR1 is LGHNA and CDR2 YNFKEQ. The CDR3 length is 16 residues. The trim removed 3 bases at V and 3 bases at J, leaving 5 bases unmatched. CDR3 bases: TGTGCCAGCAGCCAGGAGGGACTAGCGGGATACTACGAGCAGTACTTC. Its protein product is CASSQEGLAGYYEQYF.

This chain connects TRBV4-3 to TRBJ2-7; D is unclear. Between the trimmed V and J ends, which lost 3 bases and 0 bases, there was a span of 9 bases. The CDR3 has 14 residues. Germline V CDR1 and CDR2: LGHNA, YSLEER. CDR3 coding DNA: TGCGCCAGCAGCCATCAGGCACCCTCCTACGAGCAGTACTTC. As protein: CASSHQAPSYEQYF.

V and J are TRBV7-9 and TRBJ2-6; D perhaps matches TRBD2 (5 bases). CDR1 is SEHNR and CDR2 is FQNEAQ in the germline V gene (reference sequence). This CDR3 has 15 amino acids. Trimming stripped 5 bases from V and 1 base from J, with 9 bases between. The CDR3, as DNA: TGTGCCAGCAGCCCCCGGGGTTCTGGGGCCAACGTCCTGACTTTC. Its translation: CASSPRGSGANVLTF.

The V gene is TRBV6-4, the J gene TRBJ1-1, with 7 bases that match TRBD1. The CDR3 runs 15 residues. V shed 6 bases and J 1 base; nucleotides not matched to a gene: 8. Germline V gives CDR1 MRHNA, CDR2 SNTAGT. The CDR3 DNA follows: TGTGCCAGCAGAGCCAGGGACAGCAAGAACACTGAAGCTTTCTTT. Encoded protein: CASRARDSKNTEAFF.

V and J are TRBV7-9 and TRBJ2-5; TRBD2 matches at 12 bases. Germline loops: CDR1 SEHNR, CDR2 FQNEAQ (reference sequence). The CDR3 covers 19 residues. Unmatched junction bases numbered 10, after V lost 0 bases and J lost 2 bases. CDR3 DNA: TGTGCCAGCAGCTTAGCGCCGGCCCCTAGCGGGAGGGCACAAGAGACCCAGTACTTC. Its translation is CASSLAPAPSGRAQETQYF.

The chain carries TRBV28 and TRBJ2-4; 7 bases map to TRBD1. Losses at the gene ends were 3 bases for V and 4 bases for J; bases not matched to a gene: 6. This CDR3 contains 15 residues. Per germline, CDR1 MDHEN and CDR2 SYDVKM. The CDR3 spells CASSLTGTAKNIQYF. CDR3 in DNA: TGTGCCAGCAGTTTGACCGGGACAGCTAAAAACATTCAGTACTTC.

CDR3 sequence reads: CASSIGDSRDEQYF. The CDR3, as DNA: TGCGCCAGCAGCATTGGGGACTCCCGGGACGAGCAGTACTTC. The chain links TRBV5-1 to TRBJ2-7, with D perhaps matching TRBD2 (6 bases). Germline assignment: CDR1 SGHRS and CDR2 YFSETQ. Trimming took 4 bases from V and 5 from J, leaving 16 bases between them. The CDR3 consists of 14 residues.